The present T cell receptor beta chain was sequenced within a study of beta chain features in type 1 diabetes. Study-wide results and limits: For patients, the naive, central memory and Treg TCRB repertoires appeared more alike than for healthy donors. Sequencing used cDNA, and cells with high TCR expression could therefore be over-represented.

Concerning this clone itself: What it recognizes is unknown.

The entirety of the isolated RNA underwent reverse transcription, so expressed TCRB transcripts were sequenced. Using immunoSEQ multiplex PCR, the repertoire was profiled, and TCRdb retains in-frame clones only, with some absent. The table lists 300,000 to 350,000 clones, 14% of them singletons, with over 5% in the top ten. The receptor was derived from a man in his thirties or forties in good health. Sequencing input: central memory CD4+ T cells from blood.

DNA for the CDR3: TGCGCCAGCGGGGGGGCAGGCCACTATGAAGAGCAGTACTTC. It encodes CASGGAGHYEEQYF. The J gene is TRBJ2-7, the V gene TRBV10-2; tentative D call: TRBD2 (7 bases). This CDR3 is 14 amino acids long. Germline V gene lookup returns CDR1 WSHSY and CDR2 SAAADI. Trimming took off 8 bases at V and 7 bases at J, with 21 bases between the two ends.